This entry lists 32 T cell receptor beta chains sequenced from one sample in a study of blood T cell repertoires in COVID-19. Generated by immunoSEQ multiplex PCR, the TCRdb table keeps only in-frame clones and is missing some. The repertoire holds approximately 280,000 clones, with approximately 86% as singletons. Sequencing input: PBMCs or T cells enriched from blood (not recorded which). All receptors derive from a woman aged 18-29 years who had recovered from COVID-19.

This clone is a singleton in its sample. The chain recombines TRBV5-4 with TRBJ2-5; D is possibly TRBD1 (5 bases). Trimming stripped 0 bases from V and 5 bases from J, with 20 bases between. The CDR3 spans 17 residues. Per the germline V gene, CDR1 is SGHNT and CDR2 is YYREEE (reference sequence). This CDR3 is CASSLVSGLGFGETQYF. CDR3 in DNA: TGTGCCAGCAGCTTGGTGTCAGGGCTAGGGTTCGGGGAGACCCAGTACTTC.

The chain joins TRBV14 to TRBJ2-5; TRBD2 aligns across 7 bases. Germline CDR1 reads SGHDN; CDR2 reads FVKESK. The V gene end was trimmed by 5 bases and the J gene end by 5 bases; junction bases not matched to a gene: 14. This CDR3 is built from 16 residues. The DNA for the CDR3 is TGTGCCAGCAGCTTAATGGGAGGGGTTAATCGTGAGACCCAGTACTTC. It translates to CASSLMGGVNRETQYF.

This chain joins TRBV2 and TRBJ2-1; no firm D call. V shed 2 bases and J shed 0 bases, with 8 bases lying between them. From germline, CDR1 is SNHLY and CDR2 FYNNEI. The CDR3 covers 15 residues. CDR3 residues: CASSESRISYNEQFF. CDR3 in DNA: TGTGCCAGCAGTGAATCGAGAATCTCCTACAATGAGCAGTTCTTC.

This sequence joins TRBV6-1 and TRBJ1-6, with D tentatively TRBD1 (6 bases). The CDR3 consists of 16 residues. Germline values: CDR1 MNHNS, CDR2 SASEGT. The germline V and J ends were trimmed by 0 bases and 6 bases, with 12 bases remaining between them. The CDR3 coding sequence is TGTGCCAGCAGTGAAGCAGGGGGTTTTAGTAATTCACCCCTCCACTTT. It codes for CASSEAGGFSNSPLHF.

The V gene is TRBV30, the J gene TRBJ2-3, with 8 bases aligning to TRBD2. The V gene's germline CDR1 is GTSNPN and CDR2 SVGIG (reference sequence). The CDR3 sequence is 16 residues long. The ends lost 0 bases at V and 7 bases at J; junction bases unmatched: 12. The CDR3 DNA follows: TGTGCCTGGAGTGTCACGGCTGGCGGGGGGCTGAATACGCAGTATTTT. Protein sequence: CAWSVTAGGGLNTQYF.

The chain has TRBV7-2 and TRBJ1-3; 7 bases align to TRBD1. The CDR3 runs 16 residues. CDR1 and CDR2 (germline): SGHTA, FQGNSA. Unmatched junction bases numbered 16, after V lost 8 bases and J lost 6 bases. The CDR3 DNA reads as TGTGCCAGCGCCCCGGTTCGCAGCGGACAGGCAAACACCATATATTTT. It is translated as CASAPVRSGQANTIYF.

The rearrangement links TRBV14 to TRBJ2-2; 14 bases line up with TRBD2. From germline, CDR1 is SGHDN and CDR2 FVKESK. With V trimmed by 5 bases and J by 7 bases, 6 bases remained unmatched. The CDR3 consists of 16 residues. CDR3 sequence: CASSGWTSGRFGELFF. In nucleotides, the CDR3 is TGTGCCAGCAGCGGCTGGACTAGCGGGAGGTTCGGGGAGCTGTTTTTT.

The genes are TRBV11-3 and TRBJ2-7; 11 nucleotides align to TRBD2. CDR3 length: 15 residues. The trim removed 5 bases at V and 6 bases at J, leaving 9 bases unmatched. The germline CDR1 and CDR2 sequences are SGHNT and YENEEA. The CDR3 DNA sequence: TGTGCCAGCAGCCCCGAACTAGCGGGAGTTTCCGAGCAGTACTTC. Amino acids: CASSPELAGVSEQYF.

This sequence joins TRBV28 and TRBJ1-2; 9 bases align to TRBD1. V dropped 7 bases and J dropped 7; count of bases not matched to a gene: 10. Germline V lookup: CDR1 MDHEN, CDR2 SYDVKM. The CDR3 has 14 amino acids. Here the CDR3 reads CASNPNTGGFGYTF. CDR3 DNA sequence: TGTGCCAGCAATCCAAACACAGGGGGCTTTGGCTACACCTTC.

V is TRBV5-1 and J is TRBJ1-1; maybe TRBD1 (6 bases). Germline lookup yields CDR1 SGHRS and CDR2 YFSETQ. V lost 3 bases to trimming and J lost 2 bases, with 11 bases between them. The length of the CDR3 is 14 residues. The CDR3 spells CASSSGQPNTEAFF. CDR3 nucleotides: TGCGCCAGCAGCTCCGGACAGCCTAACACTGAAGCTTTCTTT.

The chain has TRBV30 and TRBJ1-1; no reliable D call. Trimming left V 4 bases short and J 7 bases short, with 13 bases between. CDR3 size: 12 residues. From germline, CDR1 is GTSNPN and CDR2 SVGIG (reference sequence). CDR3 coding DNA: TGTGCCTGGATGAGAGGAGGAAGTGAAGCTTTCTTT. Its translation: CAWMRGGSEAFF.

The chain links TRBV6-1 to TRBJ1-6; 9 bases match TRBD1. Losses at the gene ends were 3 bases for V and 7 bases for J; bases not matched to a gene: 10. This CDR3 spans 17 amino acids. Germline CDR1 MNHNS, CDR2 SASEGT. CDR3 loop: CASSDAGWDRVNSPLHF. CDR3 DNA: TGTGCCAGCAGTGACGCCGGATGGGACAGGGTGAATTCACCCCTCCACTTT.

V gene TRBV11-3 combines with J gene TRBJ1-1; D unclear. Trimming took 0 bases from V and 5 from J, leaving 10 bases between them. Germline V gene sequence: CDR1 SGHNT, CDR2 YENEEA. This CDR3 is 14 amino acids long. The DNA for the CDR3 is TGTGCCAGCAGCTTAGACAGTTCGCGGACTGAAGCTTTCTTT. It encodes CASSLDSSRTEAFF.

The CDR3 bases are TGTGCCAGCAGTGAACAGGGGGCGGGGGAGCAGTACTTC. Translated, it gives CASSEQGAGEQYF. The chain employs TRBV2 and TRBJ2-7; 8 bases align to TRBD1. Trimming at V came to 2 bases and at J to 7 bases, leaving 4 bases not matched to a gene. CDR1 is SNHLY and CDR2 is FYNNEI in the germline V gene. The CDR3 contains 13 residues.

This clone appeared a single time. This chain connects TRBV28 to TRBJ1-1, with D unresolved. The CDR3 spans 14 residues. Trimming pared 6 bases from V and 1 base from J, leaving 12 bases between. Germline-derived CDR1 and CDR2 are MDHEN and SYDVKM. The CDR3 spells CASRVQATNTEAFF. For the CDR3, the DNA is TGTGCCAGCAGGGTCCAGGCGACGAACACTGAAGCTTTCTTT.

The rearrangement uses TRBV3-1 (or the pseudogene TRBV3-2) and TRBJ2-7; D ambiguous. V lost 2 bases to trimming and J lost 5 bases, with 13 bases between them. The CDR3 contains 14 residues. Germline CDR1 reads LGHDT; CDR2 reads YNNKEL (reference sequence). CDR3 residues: CASSQRFAAHEQYF. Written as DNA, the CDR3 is TGTGCCAGCAGCCAACGGTTCGCGGCCCACGAGCAGTACTTC.

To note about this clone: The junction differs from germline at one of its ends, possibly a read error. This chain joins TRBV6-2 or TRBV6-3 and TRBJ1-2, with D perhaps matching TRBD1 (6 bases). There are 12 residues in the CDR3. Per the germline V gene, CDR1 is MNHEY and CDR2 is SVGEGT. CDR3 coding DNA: TGTGCCAGCAGCCGGACAGAAGATTTTCCTATCTTC. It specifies CASSRTEDFPIF.

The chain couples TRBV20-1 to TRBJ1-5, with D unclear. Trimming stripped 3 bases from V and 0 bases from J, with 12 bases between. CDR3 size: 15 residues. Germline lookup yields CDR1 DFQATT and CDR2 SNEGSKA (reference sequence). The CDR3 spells CSASPIGDSNQPQHF. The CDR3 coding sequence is TGCAGTGCTAGTCCCATCGGGGATAGCAATCAGCCCCAGCATTTT.

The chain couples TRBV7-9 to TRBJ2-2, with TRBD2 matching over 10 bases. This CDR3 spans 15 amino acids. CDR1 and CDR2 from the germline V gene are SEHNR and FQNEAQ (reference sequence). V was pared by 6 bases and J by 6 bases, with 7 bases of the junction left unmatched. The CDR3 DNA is TGTGCCAGCAGACGACTAGCGGGTTTTGCCGGGGAGCTGTTTTTT. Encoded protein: CASRRLAGFAGELFF.

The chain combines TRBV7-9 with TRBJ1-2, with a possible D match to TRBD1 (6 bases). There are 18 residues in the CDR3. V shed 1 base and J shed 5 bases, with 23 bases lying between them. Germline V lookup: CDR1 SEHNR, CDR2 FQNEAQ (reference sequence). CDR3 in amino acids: CASSLEGFRPPGEYGYTF. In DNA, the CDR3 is TGTGCCAGCAGCTTAGAAGGGTTTCGGCCACCAGGGGAATATGGCTACACCTTC.

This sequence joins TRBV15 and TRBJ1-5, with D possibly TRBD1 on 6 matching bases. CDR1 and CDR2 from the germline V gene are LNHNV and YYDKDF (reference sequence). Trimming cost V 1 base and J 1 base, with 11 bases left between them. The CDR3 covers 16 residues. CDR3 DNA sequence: TGTGCCACCAGCAGAGGTCCCGACAGGAGCAATCAGCCCCAGCATTTT. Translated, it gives CATSRGPDRSNQPQHF.

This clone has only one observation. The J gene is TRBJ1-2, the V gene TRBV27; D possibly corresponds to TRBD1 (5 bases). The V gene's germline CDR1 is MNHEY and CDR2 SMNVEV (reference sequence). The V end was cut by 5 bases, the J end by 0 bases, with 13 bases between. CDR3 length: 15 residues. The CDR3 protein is CASSTGLLANYGYTF. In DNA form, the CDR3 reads TGTGCCAGCAGTACGGGACTTTTAGCTAACTATGGCTACACCTTC.

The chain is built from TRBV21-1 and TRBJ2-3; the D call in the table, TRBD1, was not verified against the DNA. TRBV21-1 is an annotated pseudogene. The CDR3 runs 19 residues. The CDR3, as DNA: TGTGCCAGCAGCCTCGGTACGCAAACCGGGACAGGTATTTCAGATACGCAGTATTTT. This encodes CASSLGTQTGTGISDTQYF.

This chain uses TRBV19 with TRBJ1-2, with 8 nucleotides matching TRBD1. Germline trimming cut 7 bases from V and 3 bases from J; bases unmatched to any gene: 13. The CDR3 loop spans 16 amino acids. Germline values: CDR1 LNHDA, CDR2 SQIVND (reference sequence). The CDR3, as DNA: TGTGCCAGTATTTCTAGAGCCCGACAGGGGTACTATGGCTACACCTTC. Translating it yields CASISRARQGYYGYTF.

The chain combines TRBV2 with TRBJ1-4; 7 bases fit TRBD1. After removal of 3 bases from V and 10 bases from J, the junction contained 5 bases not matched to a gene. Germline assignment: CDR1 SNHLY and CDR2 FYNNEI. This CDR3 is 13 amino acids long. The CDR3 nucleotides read TGTGCCAGCAGTGAGACAGGGACCGCAAAACTGTTTTTT. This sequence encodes CASSETGTAKLFF. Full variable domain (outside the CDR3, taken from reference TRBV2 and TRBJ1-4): EPEVTQTPSHQVTQMGQEVILRCVPISNHLYFYWYRQILGQKVEFLVSFYNNEISEKSEIFDDQFSVERPDGSNFTLKIRSTKLEDSAMYFCASSETGTAKLFFGSGTQLSVL.

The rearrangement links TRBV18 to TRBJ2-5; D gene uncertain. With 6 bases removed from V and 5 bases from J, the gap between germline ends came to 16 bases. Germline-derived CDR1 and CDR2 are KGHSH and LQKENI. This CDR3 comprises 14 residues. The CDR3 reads CASSPYAGLETQYF. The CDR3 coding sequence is TGTGCCAGCTCCCCTTATGCAGGCCTTGAGACCCAGTACTTC.

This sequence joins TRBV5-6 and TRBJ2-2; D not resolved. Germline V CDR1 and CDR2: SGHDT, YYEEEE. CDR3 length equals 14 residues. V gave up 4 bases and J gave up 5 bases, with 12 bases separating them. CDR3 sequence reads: CASSPGRRTGELFF. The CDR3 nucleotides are TGTGCCAGCAGCCCTGGAAGGAGAACCGGGGAGCTGTTTTTT.

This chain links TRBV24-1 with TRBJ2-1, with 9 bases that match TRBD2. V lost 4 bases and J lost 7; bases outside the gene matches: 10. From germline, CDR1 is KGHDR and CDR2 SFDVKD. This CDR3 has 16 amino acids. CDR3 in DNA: TGTGCCACCAGTGACCCTGGGGCTAGCGGGGTGAATGAGCAGTTCTTC. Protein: CATSDPGASGVNEQFF.

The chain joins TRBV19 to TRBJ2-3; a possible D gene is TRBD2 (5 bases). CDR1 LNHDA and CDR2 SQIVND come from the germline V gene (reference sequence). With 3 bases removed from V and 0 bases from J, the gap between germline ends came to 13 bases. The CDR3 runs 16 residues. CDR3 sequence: CASSMVSGASTDTQYF. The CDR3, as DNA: TGTGCCAGTAGTATGGTGAGCGGAGCTAGCACAGATACGCAGTATTTT.

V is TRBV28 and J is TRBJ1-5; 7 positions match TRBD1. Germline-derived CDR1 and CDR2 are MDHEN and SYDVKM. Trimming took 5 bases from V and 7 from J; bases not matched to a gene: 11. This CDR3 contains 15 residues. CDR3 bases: TGTGCCAGCAGTCCACTCGACAGGGTCAACCAGCCCCAGCATTTT. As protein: CASSPLDRVNQPQHF.

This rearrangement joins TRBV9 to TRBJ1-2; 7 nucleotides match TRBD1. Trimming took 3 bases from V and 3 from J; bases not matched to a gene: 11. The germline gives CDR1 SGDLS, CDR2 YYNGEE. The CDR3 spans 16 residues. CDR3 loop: CASSAEQGMGDYGYTF. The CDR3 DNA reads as TGTGCCAGCAGCGCAGAACAGGGGATGGGGGACTATGGCTACACCTTC.

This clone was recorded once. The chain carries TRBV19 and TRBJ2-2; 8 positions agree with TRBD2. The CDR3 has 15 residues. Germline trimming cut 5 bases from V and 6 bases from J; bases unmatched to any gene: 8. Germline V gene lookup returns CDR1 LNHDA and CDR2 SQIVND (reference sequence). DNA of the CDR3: TGTGCCAGTAGTTGGACTAGCCGACCATCCGGGGAGCTGTTTTTT. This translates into CASSWTSRPSGELFF.